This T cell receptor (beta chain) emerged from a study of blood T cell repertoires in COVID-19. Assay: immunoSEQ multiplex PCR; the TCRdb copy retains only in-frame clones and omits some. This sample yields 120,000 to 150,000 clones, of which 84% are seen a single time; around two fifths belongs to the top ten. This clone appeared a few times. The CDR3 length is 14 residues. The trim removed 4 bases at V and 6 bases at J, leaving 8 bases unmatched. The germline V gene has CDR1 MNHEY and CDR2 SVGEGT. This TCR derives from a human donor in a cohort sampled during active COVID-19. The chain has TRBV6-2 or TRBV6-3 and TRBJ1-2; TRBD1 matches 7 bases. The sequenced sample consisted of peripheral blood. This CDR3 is CASSSRIQGNGYTF. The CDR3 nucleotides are TGTGCCAGCAGTTCCAGAATACAGGGGAATGGCTACACCTTC.